These T cell receptor beta chains were read from a single sample in a study of technical replicates of blood from four donors. TCRdb's table, derived via immunoSEQ multiplex PCR, lists solely in-frame clones and lacks some. The repertoire holds tens of thousands of clones, approximately 86% seen once, with roughly 5.3% in the top ten. Material for sequencing was PBMCs. All receptors derive from a human donor in good health. Some clones in this sample may be carry-over from other donors' samples. The CDR3 runs from the conserved cysteine through the conserved F or W. A D gene is named only where the DNA matches it firmly. The size of a clone is reported for some rows only, either as once, few or many, or as a class for expanded clones.

TRBJ2-7,TRBV7-8,TRBD2,once,TGTGCCAGCAGCTTAGGGCTAGCGGGGACTGGCGAGCAGTACTTC,CASSLGLAGTGEQYF
TRBJ2-7,TRBV7-9,TRBD2,NA,TGTGCCAGCAGCAGCGGGGCCTCCTACGAGCAGTACTTC,CASSSGASYEQYF
TRBJ1-3,TRBV7-2,NA,NA,TGTGCCAGCAGCTTATCACGGGGAAACACCATATATTTT,CASSLSRGNTIYF
TRBJ2-7,TRBV30,TRBD1,NA,TGTGCCTGCCTAGCGGGACAGGGGGCATACGAGCAGTACTTC,CACLAGQGAYEQYF
TRBJ1-2,TRBV29-1,TRBD1,NA,TGCAGCGTCCAGACAGGGGCCCTTAACTATGGCTACACCTTC,CSVQTGALNYGYTF
TRBJ2-7,TRBV25-1,NA,NA,TGTGCCAGCAGTGAATTGGGTCAGGGTTATAGTGGCGAGCAGTACTTC,CASSELGQGYSGEQYF
TRBJ1-6,TRBV19,NA,NA,TGTGCCAGTAGTATATGGGCAGGAGGTTCACCCCTCCACTTT,CASSIWAGGSPLHF
TRBJ1-4,TRBV9,NA,NA,TGTGCCAGCAGCGCCGCTTGGGGCTTCGATGAAAAACTGTTTTTT,CASSAAWGFDEKLFF
TRBJ2-2,TRBV7-3,TRBD1,NA,TGTGCCAGCAGCCCCGGACAGGCCAACACCGGGGAGCTGTTTTTT,CASSPGQANTGELFF
TRBJ1-1,TRBV2,NA,NA,TGTGCCAGAACAGGGTTGGGGAACACTGAAGCTTTCTTT,CARTGLGNTEAFF
TRBJ1-2,TRBV19,TRBD1,NA,TGTGCCAGTAGTATGACAGGGGAAGCCTATGGCTACACCTTC,CASSMTGEAYGYTF
TRBJ2-1,TRBV11-2,NA,NA,TGTGCCAGCAGCTTACAGCGGTTAAATGAGCAGTTCTTC,CASSLQRLNEQFF
TRBJ2-7,TRBV4-2,NA,NA,TGTGCCAGCAGCTCAAGGGGGACCGAGCAGTACTTC,CASSSRGTEQYF
TRBJ2-1,TRBV6-6,TRBD2,NA,TGTGCCAGCAGCCGGACTAGCGATTACAATGAGCAGTTCTTC,CASSRTSDYNEQFF
TRBJ2-7,TRBV4-2,NA,NA,TGTGCCAGCAGCCAAGAATGGCTAGCCAACGAGCAGTACTTC,CASSQEWLANEQYF
TRBJ2-3,TRBV10-2,NA,few,TGCGCCAGCAGTGAGTCGATCAGGGTACCAGATACGCAGTATTTT,CASSESIRVPDTQYF
TRBJ2-4,TRBV4-2,TRBD2,NA,TGTGCCAGCAGCCTGAGCGGGGGGGTAGCCAAAAACATTCAGTACTTC,CASSLSGGVAKNIQYF
TRBJ1-1,TRBV6-5,TRBD1,NA,TGTGCCAGCAGTTCCCAGGGGGAGAACACTGAAGCTTTCTTT,CASSSQGENTEAFF
TRBJ2-2,TRBV6-5,TRBD2,NA,TGTGCCAGCAGTTACAGGGCGGGAGCCAACACCGGGGAGCTGTTTTTT,CASSYRAGANTGELFF
TRBJ1-2,TRBV5-4,TRBD1,NA,TGTGCCAGCAGCCAGACGAGTGGGACAGGGCTCTATGGCTACACCTTC,CASSQTSGTGLYGYTF
TRBJ2-5,TRBV7-8,TRBD2,NA,TGTGCCAGCAGCAAAGGACTAGCGGAACAAGAGACCCAGTACTTC,CASSKGLAEQETQYF
TRBJ1-5,TRBV6-5,NA,NA,TGTGCCAGCAGTTACTCGGGGGCAGGCAATCAGCCCCAGCATTTT,CASSYSGAGNQPQHF
TRBJ2-7,TRBV6-6,NA,NA,TGTGCCAGCAGTCTGATTAGCAGTTACGAGCAGTACTTC,CASSLISSYEQYF
TRBJ2-1,TRBV11-2,TRBD2,once,TGTGCCAGCAGCTTAGACCGCTTAGCGGGAGGGCTCTTC,CASSLDRLAGGLF
TRBJ2-1,TRBV7-8,NA,NA,TGTGCCAGCAGCTCAGTGGGGCCGGGCAATGAGCAGTTCTTC,CASSSVGPGNEQFF
TRBJ2-2,TRBV18,NA,NA,TGTGCCAGCTCCCATCAGAGGAATTCGAACACCGGGGAGCTGTTTTTT,CASSHQRNSNTGELFF
TRBJ1-5,TRBV5-1,TRBD1,NA,TGCGCCAGCAGCTTGTCCGGGGGACAGGGAGGTCAGCCCCAGCATTTT,CASSLSGGQGGQPQHF
TRBJ2-5,TRBV5-4,TRBD2,NA,TGTGCCAGCAGCATAACTTCCTCGGGGGGGGAGACCCAGTACTTC,CASSITSSGGETQYF
TRBJ2-1,TRBV10-3,NA,NA,TGTGCCTCACGAGGGAGAGAAACCTACAATGAGCAGTTCTTC,CASRGRETYNEQFF
TRBJ2-7,TRBV5-6,TRBD2,NA,TGTGCCAGCAGCCTAGGACTAGCGACGTACGAGCAGTACTTC,CASSLGLATYEQYF
TRBJ2-1,TRBV5-4,TRBD2,NA,TGTGCCATCCCCTCCAATCCGATTGGCGGGGGGGCCGATGAGCAGTTCTTC,CAIPSNPIGGGADEQFF